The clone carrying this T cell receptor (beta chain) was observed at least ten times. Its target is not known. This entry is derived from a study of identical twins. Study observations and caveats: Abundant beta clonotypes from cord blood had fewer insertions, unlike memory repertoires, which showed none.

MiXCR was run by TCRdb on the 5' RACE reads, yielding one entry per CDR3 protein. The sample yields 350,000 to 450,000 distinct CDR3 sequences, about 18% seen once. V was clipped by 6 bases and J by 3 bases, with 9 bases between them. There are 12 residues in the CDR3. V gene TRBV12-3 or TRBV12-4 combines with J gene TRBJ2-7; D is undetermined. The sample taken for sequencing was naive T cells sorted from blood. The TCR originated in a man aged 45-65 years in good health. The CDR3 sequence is CASSFRGYEQYF. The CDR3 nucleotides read TGTGCCAGCAGCTTTCGTGGCTACGAGCAGTACTTC.